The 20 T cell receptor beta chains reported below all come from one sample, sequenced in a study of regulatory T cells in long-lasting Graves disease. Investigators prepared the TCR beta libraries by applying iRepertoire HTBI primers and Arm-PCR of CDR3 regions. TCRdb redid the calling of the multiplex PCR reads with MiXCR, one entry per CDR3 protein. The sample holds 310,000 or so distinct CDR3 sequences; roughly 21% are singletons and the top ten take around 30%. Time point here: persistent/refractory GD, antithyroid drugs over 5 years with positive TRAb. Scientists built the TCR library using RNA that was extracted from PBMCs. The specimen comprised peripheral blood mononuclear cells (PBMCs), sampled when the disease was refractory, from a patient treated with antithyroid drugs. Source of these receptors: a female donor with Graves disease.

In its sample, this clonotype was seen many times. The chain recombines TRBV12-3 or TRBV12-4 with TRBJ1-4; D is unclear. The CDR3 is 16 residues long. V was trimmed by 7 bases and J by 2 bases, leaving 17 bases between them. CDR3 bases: TGTGCCAGCAAGGAGACCGGGAGGCTCACTAATGAAAAACTGTTTTTT. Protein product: CASKETGRLTNEKLFF.

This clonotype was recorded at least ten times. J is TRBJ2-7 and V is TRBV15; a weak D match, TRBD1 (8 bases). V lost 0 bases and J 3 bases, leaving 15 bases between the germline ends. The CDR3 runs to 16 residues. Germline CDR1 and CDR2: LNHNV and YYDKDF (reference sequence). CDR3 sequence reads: CATSRDQGAGVYEQYF. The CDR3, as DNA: TGTGCCACCAGCAGAGATCAGGGGGCGGGGGTCTACGAGCAGTACTTC.

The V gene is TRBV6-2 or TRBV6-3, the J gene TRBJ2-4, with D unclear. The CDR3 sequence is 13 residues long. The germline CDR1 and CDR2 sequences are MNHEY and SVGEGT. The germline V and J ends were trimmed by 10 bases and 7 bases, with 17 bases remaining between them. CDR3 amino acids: CATRPSAINIQYF. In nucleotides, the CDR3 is TGTGCCACCCGACCCAGTGCCATTAACATTCAGTACTTC.

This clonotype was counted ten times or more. The CDR3 spells CASSPQRRAYEQYF. For the CDR3, the DNA is TGTGCCAGCAGCCCGCAAAGGAGGGCCTACGAGCAGTACTTC. This rearrangement joins TRBV3-1 to TRBJ2-7; D possibly corresponds to TRBD2 (6 bases). The CDR3 totals 14 residues. In germline, CDR1 is LGHDT, CDR2 YNNKEL (reference sequence). Trimming removed 4 bases at V and 2 bases at J, with 12 bases between.

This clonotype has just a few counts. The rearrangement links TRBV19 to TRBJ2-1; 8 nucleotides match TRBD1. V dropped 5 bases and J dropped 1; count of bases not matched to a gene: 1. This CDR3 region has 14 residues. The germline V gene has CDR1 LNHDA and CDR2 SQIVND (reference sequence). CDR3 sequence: CASSGQGSYNEQFF. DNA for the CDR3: TGTGCCAGTAGTGGACAGGGTTCCTACAATGAGCAGTTCTTC.

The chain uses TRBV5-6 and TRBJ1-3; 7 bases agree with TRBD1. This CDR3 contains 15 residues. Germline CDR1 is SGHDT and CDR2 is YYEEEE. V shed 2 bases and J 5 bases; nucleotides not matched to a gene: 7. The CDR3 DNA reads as TGTGCCAGCAGCTTAGGCGGGACAGATCGAAACACCATATATTTT. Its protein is CASSLGGTDRNTIYF.

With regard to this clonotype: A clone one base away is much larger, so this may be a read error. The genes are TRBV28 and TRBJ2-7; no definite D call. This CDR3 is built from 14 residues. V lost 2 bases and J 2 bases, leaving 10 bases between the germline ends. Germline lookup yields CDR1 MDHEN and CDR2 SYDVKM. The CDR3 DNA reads TGTGCCAGCAGTTTACACGAGGACGCCTACGAGCAGTACTTC. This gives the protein CASSLHEDAYEQYF. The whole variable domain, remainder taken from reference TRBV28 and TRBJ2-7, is DVKVTQSSRYLVKRTGEKVFLECVQDMDHENMFWYRQDPGLGLRLIYFSYDVKMKEKGDIPEGYSVSREKKERFSLILESASTNQTSMYLCASSLHEDAYEQYFGPGTRLTVT.

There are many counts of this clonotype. CDR3 DNA sequence: TGTGCCAGCAGCCAAGGGGACACGATGGGGGACTACACCTTC. Translation gives CASSQGDTMGDYTF. V and J are TRBV3-1 and TRBJ1-2, with TRBD1 as a possible D gene (6 bases). Germline CDR1 and CDR2: LGHDT and YNNKEL (reference sequence). Trimming pared 1 base from V and 10 bases from J, leaving 16 bases between. CDR3 length: 14 amino acids.

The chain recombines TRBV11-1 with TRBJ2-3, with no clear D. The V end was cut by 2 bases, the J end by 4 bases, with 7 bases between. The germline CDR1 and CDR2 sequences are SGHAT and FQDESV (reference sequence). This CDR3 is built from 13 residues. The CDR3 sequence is CASSLWGADTQYF. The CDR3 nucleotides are TGTGCCAGCAGCTTATGGGGTGCAGATACGCAGTATTTT.

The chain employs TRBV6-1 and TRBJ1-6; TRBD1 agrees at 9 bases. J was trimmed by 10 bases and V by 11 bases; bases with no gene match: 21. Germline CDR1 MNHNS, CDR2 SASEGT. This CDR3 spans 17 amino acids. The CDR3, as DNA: TGTGCCCCCCAGGTGGGGACAGGGCTTGCAATAAGGTCACCCCTCCACTTT. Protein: CAPQVGTGLAIRSPLHF.

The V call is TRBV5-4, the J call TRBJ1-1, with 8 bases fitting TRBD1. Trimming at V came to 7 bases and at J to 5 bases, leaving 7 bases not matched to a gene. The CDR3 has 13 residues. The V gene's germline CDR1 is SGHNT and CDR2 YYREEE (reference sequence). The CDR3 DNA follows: TGTGCCAGCGGAGGACAGGGAGTAACTGAAGCTTTCTTT. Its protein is CASGGQGVTEAFF.

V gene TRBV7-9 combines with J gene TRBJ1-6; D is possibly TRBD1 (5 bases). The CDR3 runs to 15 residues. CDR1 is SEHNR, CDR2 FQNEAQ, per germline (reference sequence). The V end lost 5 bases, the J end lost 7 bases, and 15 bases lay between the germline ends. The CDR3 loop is CASSQGRDPNSPLHF. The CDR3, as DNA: TGTGCCAGCAGCCAAGGCCGGGACCCAAATTCACCCCTCCACTTT.

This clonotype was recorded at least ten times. The CDR3 reads CASLTEPGQGLYEQYF. In nucleotides, the CDR3 is TGTGCCAGCCTAACTGAACCTGGACAGGGACTCTACGAGCAGTACTTC. The J gene is TRBJ2-7, the V gene TRBV2; TRBD1 aligns across 8 bases. The trim removed 8 bases at V and 3 bases at J, leaving 15 bases unmatched. This CDR3 is 16 amino acids long. Per germline, CDR1 SNHLY and CDR2 FYNNEI.

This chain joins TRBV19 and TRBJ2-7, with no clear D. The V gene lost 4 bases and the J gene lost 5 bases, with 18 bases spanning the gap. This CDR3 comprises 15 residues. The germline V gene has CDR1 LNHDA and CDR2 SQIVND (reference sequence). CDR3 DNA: TGTGCCAGTAGTAGGGTGTCGACCCATTGGGACGAGCAGTACTTC. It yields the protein CASSRVSTHWDEQYF.

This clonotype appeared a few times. CDR3 protein: CASSQLGGSPLHF. The CDR3 DNA reads TGTGCCAGCAGCCAACTTGGTGGATCACCCCTCCACTTT. J is TRBJ1-6 and V is TRBV3-1; D remains unclear. With 2 bases removed from V and 10 bases from J, the gap between germline ends came to 9 bases. The CDR3 covers 13 residues. Germline V gene data show CDR1 as LGHDT and CDR2 as YNNKEL (reference sequence).

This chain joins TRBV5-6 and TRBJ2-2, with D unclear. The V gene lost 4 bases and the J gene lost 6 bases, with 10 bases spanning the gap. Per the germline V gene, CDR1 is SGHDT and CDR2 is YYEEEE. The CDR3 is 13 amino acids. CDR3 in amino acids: CASSLNNAGELFF. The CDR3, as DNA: TGTGCCAGCAGCCTAAACAATGCCGGGGAGCTGTTTTTT.

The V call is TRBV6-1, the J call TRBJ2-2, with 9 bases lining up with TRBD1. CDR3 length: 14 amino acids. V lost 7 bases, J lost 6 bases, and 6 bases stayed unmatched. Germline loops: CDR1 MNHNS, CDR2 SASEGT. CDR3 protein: CASTTGTGSGELFF. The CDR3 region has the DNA TGTGCCAGCACCACCGGGACAGGGTCCGGGGAGCTGTTTTTT.

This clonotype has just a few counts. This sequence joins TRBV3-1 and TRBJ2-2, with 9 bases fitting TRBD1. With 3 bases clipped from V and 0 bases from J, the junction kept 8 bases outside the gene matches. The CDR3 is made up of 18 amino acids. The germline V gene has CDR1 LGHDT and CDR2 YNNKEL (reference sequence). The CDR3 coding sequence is TGTGCCAGCAGCCACCTCCCGGGACAGGGCTCGAACACCGGGGAGCTGTTTTTT. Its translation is CASSHLPGQGSNTGELFF.

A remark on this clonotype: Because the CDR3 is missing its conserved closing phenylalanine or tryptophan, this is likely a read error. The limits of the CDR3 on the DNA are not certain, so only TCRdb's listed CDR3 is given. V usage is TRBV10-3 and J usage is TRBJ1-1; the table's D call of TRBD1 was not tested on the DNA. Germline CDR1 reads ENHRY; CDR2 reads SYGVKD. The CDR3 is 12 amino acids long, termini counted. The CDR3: CAISDGQGNTEA.

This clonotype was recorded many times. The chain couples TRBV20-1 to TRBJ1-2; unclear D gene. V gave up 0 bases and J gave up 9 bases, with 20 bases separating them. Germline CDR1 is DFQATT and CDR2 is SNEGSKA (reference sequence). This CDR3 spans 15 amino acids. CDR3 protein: CSAREAFLPGTSYTF. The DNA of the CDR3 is TGCAGTGCTAGAGAAGCCTTCCTTCCGGGCACAAGCTACACCTTC.